These T cell receptor beta chains were read from a single sample in a study of blood T cell repertoires in COVID-19. The method was immunoSEQ multiplex PCR; TCRdb's version includes in-frame clones alone and lacks a portion of them. The data hold around 200,000 clones, with roughly 84% observed a single time. The sample taken for sequencing was peripheral blood. The source of these receptors is a man in his forties with active or convalescent COVID-19. The conserved cysteine and the conserved F or W are not part of the CDR3 here.

j_gene | v_gene | CDR3aa
TRBJ1-1 | TRBV3-1/TRBV3-2 | ASSQIAQGATEAF
TRBJ1-2 | TRBV19 | ASSIGWADYYGYT
TRBJ1-4 | TRBV11-2 | ASSLEPYQEDLF
TRBJ2-7 | TRBV5-1 | ASSLQGEQY
TRBJ2-1 | TRBV6-1 | ASSENRGLSLSSYNEQF
TRBJ2-3 | TRBV28 | ASSSKGQGADTQY
TRBJ1-5 | TRBV27 | ASSGTGNQPQH
TRBJ1-3 | TRBV7-9 | ASSFQAGVSGNTIY
TRBJ2-5 | TRBV6-1 | ASSEAGGSYQETQY
TRBJ2-5 | TRBV5-1 | ASRNTGGLRETQY
TRBJ1-2 | TRBV24-1 | ATSDPAGVDYGYT
TRBJ2-1 | TRBV7-7 | ASSLALSGEQF
TRBJ2-7 | TRBV7-2 | ASSLAGAGGYEQY
TRBJ2-7 | TRBV7-9 | ASSLAGQGAYEQY
TRBJ2-1 | TRBV3-1/TRBV3-2 | ASSQGTSGGEQF
TRBJ2-3 | TRBV4-1 | ASSQGASGGVTDTQY
TRBJ1-4 | TRBV9 | ASSVSTDTKLF
TRBJ2-1 | TRBV4-1 | ASSQDWRGTGLAGVWNEQF
TRBJ1-2 | TRBV2 | ASSVGGRDPYGYT
TRBJ1-2 | TRBV25-1 | ASSDPQGKGEYGYT
TRBJ2-1 | TRBV7-3 | ASSSPWENNEQF
TRBJ2-7 | TRBV5-5 | ASSFVGDEQY
TRBJ1-2 | TRBV11-1 | ASSLASTDYGYT
TRBJ2-2 | TRBV9 | ASKQGNGELF
TRBJ1-1 | TRBV5-8 | ASGEFEAF
TRBJ2-3 | TRBV28 | ASSLASGRDTQY
TRBJ2-3 | TRBV6-5 | ASSSITGADTQY
TRBJ1-2 | TRBV18 | ASSPPSTGSYGYT
TRBJ2-5 | TRBV27 | ASSSRRGQETQY
TRBJ1-3 | TRBV29-1 | SVEDLRGVTGNTIY
TRBJ1-5 | TRBV6-2/TRBV6-3 | ASSWTAGGNQPQH
TRBJ2-7 | TRBV5-6 | ASSPNGGRSYEQY
TRBJ2-7 | TRBV11-2 | ASSLDLSEQY
TRBJ2-2 | TRBV11-2 | ASSSSGNTGELF
TRBJ2-1 | TRBV3-1/TRBV3-2 | ASSPPYAGYGHEQF
TRBJ2-3 | TRBV6-5 | ASRRDRVTDTQY
TRBJ2-1 | TRBV6-4 | ASSPAGDEYNEQF
TRBJ1-2 | TRBV27 | ASSVIQGVDGYT
TRBJ1-2 | TRBV7-2 | ASSLFQGDYGYT
TRBJ1-5 | TRBV28 | ASSKGGRNQPQH
TRBJ1-1 | TRBV11-2 | ASSFWDRPTEAF
TRBJ1-5 | TRBV28 | ASTFTSQGRGNQPQH
TRBJ1-1 | TRBV28 | ASSTWTGRTEAF
TRBJ1-2 | TRBV9 | ASSPRDRRRNYGYT
TRBJ2-7 | TRBV2 | ASRIFTGEDEQY
TRBJ1-5 | TRBV28 | ASSSPFGGNQPQH
TRBJ1-2 | TRBV7-3 | ASSLGGNYGYT
TRBJ2-7 | TRBV27 | ASSFPGGYEQY
TRBJ1-2 | TRBV3-1/TRBV3-2 | ASSQRGGGGYT
TRBJ2-3 | TRBV24-1 | ATSSGGRPPTSTDTQY
TRBJ1-2 | TRBV2 | ASSVSHGMGYGYT
TRBJ2-2 | TRBV5-6 | ASSLGGNTGELF
TRBJ2-7 | TRBV5-1 | ASSFLTGSSYEQY